The clone carrying this T cell receptor (beta chain) has just a few counts. The source material, RNA transcripts, was used to amplify TCR beta CDR3 regions. Using the HTBI primer set, a first-round RT-PCR was run on the TCR CDR3. Each CDR3 protein is one row after TCRdb ran MiXCR on the multiplex PCR reads. The table records approximately 370,000 distinct CDR3 sequences, 15% to 20% of them present only once. This sample was included in a study of T cells in Graves' hyperthyroidism and ophthalmopathy. V was shortened by 1 base and J by 2 bases, with 9 bases between the two germline ends. This CDR3 is built from 15 residues. Germline V CDR1 and CDR2: MDHEN, SYDVKM.

The sequenced sample was blood. The rearrangement uses TRBV28 and TRBJ1-3, with TRBD1 as a possible D gene (5 bases). The receptor's source is a woman in her thirties with Graves' hyperthyroidism that later progressed to Graves' ophthalmopathy. In DNA form, the CDR3 reads TGTGCCAGCAGTTTATCAGGGTGGACTGGAAACACCATATATTTT. Amino acids: CASSLSGWTGNTIYF.